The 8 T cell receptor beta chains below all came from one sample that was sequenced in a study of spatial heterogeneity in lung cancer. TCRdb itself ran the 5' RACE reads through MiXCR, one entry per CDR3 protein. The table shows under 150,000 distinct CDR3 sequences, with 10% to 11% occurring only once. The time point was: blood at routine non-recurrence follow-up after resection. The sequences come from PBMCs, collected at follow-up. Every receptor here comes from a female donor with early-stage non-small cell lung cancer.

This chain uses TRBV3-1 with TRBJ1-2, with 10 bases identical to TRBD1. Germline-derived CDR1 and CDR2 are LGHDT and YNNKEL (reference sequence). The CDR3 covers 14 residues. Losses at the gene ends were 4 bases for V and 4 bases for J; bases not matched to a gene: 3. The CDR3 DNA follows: TGTGCCAGCAGCCCGGACAGGGGGGCCTATGGCTACACCTTC. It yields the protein CASSPDRGAYGYTF.

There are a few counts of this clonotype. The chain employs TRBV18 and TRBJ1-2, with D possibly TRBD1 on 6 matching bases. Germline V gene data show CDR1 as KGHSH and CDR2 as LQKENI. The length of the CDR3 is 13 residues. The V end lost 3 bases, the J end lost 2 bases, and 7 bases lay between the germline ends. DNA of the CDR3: TGTGCCAGCTCACCTGACAGGAACTATGGCTACACCTTC. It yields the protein CASSPDRNYGYTF.

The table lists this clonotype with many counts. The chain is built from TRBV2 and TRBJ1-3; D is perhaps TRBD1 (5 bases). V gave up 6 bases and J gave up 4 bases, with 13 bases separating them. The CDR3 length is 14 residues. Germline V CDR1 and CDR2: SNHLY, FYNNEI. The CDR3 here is CASRKENRGNTIYF. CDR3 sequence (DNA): TGTGCCAGCAGAAAGGAGAACAGGGGAAACACCATATATTTT. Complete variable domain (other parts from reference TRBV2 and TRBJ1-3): EPEVTQTPSHQVTQMGQEVILRCVPISNHLYFYWYRQILGQKVEFLVSFYNNEISEKSEIFDDQFSVERPDGSNFTLKIRSTKLEDSAMYFCASRKENRGNTIYFGEGSWLTVV.

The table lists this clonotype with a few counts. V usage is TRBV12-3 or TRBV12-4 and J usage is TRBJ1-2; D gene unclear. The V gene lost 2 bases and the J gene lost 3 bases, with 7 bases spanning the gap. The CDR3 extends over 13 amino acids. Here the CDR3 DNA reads TGTGCCAGCAGTTTACGACGGGACTATGGCTACACCTTC. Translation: CASSLRRDYGYTF.

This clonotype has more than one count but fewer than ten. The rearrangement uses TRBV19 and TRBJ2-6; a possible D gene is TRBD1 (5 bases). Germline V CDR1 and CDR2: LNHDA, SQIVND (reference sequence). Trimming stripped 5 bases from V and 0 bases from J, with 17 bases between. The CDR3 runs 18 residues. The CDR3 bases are TGTGCCAGTAGTTCGTTCTCCAGGGAATACTCTGGGGCCAACGTCCTGACTTTC. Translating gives CASSSFSREYSGANVLTF.

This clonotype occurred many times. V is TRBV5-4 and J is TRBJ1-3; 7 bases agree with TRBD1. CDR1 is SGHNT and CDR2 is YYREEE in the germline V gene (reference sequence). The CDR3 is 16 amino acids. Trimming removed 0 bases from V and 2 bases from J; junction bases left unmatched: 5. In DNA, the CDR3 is TGTGCCAGCAGCTTGGCCCGGACAGGACCTGGAAACACCATATATTTT. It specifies CASSLARTGPGNTIYF. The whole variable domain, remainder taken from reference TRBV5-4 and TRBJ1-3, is ETGVTQSPTHLIKTRGQQVTLRCSSQSGHNTVSWYQQALGQGPQFIFQYYREEENGRGNFPPRFSGLQFPNYSSELNVNALELDDSALYLCASSLARTGPGNTIYFGEGSWLTVV.

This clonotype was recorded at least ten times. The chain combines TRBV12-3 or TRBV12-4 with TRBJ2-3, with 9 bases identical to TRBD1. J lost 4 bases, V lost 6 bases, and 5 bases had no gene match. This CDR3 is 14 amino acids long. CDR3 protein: CASRTGQGPDTQYF. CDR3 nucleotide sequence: TGTGCCAGCAGGACGGGACAGGGCCCAGATACGCAGTATTTT.

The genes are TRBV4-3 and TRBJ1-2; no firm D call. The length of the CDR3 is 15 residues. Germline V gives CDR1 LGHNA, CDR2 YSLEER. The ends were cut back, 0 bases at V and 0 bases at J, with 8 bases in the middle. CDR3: CASSQDPVSNYGYTF. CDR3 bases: TGCGCCAGCAGCCAAGACCCGGTATCTAACTATGGCTACACCTTC.